A selection of T cell receptor beta chains follows, all from one sample in a study of blood T cell repertoires in COVID-19. Some clones are missing from TCRdb's copy, which holds only in-frame ones; the method was immunoSEQ multiplex PCR. The table shows 200,000 or so clones, with about 80% occurring only once. Sequencing was done on a sample of peripheral blood. These receptor sequences come from a human donor with acute or convalescent COVID-19. The donor label of this sample is uncertain. Both conserved end residues are part of each CDR3. A D gene is named only where the DNA matches it firmly. Clone size is not always given. Where it is, it says once, few, many or a class for expanded clones.

D gene | CDR3 length | clone size | J gene | V gene | CDR3 protein | CDR3 DNA
- | 13 | - | TRBJ1-1 | TRBV7-3 | CASSQTGNTEAFF | TGTGCCAGCAGCCAGACAGGGAACACTGAAGCTTTCTTT
- | 13 | - | TRBJ1-2 | TRBV6-2/TRBV6-3 | CASSYDRYYGYTF | TGTGCCAGCAGTTACGACAGATACTATGGCTACACCTTC
TRBD2 | 13 | - | TRBJ2-7 | TRBV19 | CASSSTSHLEQYF | TGTGCCAGTAGTTCGACTAGCCACCTCGAGCAGTACTTC
TRBD1 | 14 | - | TRBJ2-5 | TRBV7-2 | CASSPDRGRETQYF | TGTGCCAGCAGCCCTGACAGGGGGCGGGAGACCCAGTACTTC
TRBD1 | 14 | - | TRBJ2-7 | TRBV10-3 | CAISEGTGGYEQYF | TGTGCCATCAGTGAGGGGACAGGGGGGTACGAGCAGTACTTC
TRBD2 | 15 | few | TRBJ2-1 | TRBV30 | CAWSVGTSSYNEQFF | TGTGCCTGGAGTGTCGGGACTAGCTCCTACAATGAGCAGTTCTTC
TRBD2 | 15 | - | TRBJ2-1 | TRBV10-3 | CAISEGLAGPAEQFF | TGTGCCATCAGTGAAGGTCTAGCGGGCCCGGCTGAGCAGTTCTTC
TRBD1 | 13 | few | TRBJ2-7 | TRBV19 | CASSRQGVNEQYF | TGTGCCAGTTCCCGACAGGGGGTGAACGAGCAGTACTTC
- | 16 | - | TRBJ2-7 | TRBV9 | CASSTSKVATAYEQYF | TGTGCCAGCAGCACTTCGAAGGTAGCGACGGCTTACGAGCAGTACTTC
- | 14 | - | TRBJ1-1 | TRBV9 | CASSVAPVNTEAFF | TGTGCCAGCAGCGTAGCTCCGGTGAACACTGAAGCTTTCTTT
- | 16 | - | TRBJ2-7 | TRBV6-5 | CASSYSNTGVGYEQYF | TGTGCCAGCAGTTACTCGAACACGGGGGTGGGCTACGAGCAGTACTTC
- | 16 | - | TRBJ1-6 | TRBV19 | CASSVTSSSYNSPLHF | TGTGCCAGTAGCGTCACCTCGAGCTCCTATAATTCACCCCTCCACTTT
- | 14 | - | TRBJ2-7 | TRBV2 | CASREGSVGYEQYF | TGTGCCAGCAGGGAGGGATCGGTGGGCTACGAGCAGTACTTC
TRBD1 | 14 | - | TRBJ2-2 | TRBV15 | CATRKGADTGELFF | TGTGCCACCAGAAAGGGGGCGGACACCGGGGAGCTGTTTTTT
- | 15 | few | TRBJ2-7 | TRBV2 | CASKWDSGSSYEQYF | TGTGCCAGCAAGTGGGACTCCGGTTCTTCCTACGAGCAGTACTTC
- | 15 | - | TRBJ1-6 | TRBV7-9 | CASSLEGTGNSPLHF | TGTGCCAGCAGCTTAGAGGGAACGGGAAATTCACCCCTCCACTTT
- | 12 | - | TRBJ1-2 | TRBV28 | CASSDINYGYTF | TGTGCCAGCTCCGACATCAACTATGGCTACACCTTC